Below, one T cell receptor beta chain is given with its context. Its antigen has not been determined. No base quality information exists; no much larger clone differs at one position. These data are taken from a study of regulatory T cells in long-lasting Graves disease (dated by TCRdb to the early 2020s). About the full investigation: Newly diagnosed Graves' disease patients had taken antithyroid drugs for less than 3 months. Peripheral blood TCR sequencing and RNA sequencing compared persistent Graves' disease patients with newly diagnosed Graves' disease patients. The study was conducted in China and was registered as a clinical trial. A total of roughly 33 samples were covered by TCR sequencing, comprising some 13 persistent and around 20 newly diagnosed Graves' disease patients.

The method behind the library was multiplex PCR. Sequencer: Illumina HiSeq 4000. iRepertoire HTBI primers and Arm-PCR amplification of CDR3 regions were used to construct TCR beta libraries. Gel purification was performed on PCR products prior to sequencing. The original pipeline was this. Gene usage analysis of CDR3 amino acid clonotypes relied on the roughly 64 TRBV and 14 TRBJ segments identified across samples. COPE and FqMerger were used to merge filtered high-quality paired reads into contigs. BLAST was used to align contigs to the IMGT TRBV, TRBD and TRBJ reference genes, and CDR3 was defined following IMGT. Any clonotype with a frequency above 0.1% was classified as a highly expanded clone. Shannon entropy was used to measure repertoire diversity, and the Gini coefficient was used to measure V-J evenness. A clonotype found in more than one individual was treated as public. In TCRdb, the public reads were trimmed at Q25 with fastp and aligned with MiXCR, with productive beta chains retained. Rows are combined by CDR3 protein, so each entry shows the most common genes and DNA. The V and J calls come from TCRdb's annotation, not from the publication. The sample table contains over 200,000 distinct CDR3 sequences; only one count was recorded for about 16% of them. Clones ranked in the top ten supply about 20% of the sample.

Taken with the paper, the label for time point translates to: newly diagnosed GD, antithyroid drugs for less than 3 months. For both TCR sequencing and RNA sequencing, RNA was extracted from PBMCs using TRIzol. Graves' disease was diagnosed according to American Thyroid Association guidelines. The patients came from an endocrinology department in Xi'an, China. Each patient gave approximately 9.7 milliliters of peripheral blood, collected in an EDTA anticoagulant tube. PBMCs were isolated by Ficoll Paque Plus density gradient separation without further T cell sorting. An Agilent 2100 Bioanalyzer and agarose gel were used to assess RNA quality, and a NanoDrop 2000 was used to measure RNA concentration. Counted from cysteine to phenylalanine, this CDR3 has 13 amino acids. This entry keeps only the CDR3 DNA: 39 bases, framed from base 1. V sheds 0 bases and J sheds 4 bases, leaving 6 bases between their ends. As encoded in the germline V gene (reference sequence), CDR1 is LNHNV while CDR2 is YYDKDF.

The paper's findings and limits, for the study overall: A larger number of public clonotypes was shared among persistent patients (more than 2,500) than among newly diagnosed patients (approximately 1,000). The study examined only peripheral blood because the primary lesion, thyroid tissue, could not be accessed. Only the TCR beta chain was sequenced and analyzed. Compared with newly diagnosed patients, patients with persistent Graves' disease had lower TCR Shannon entropy and fewer highly expanded clones, which suggests clonal expansion. Persistent disease showed preferential use of TRBV28, TRBJ1-2 and TRBJ2-5, whereas newly diagnosed disease favored TRBV20-1 and TRBJ2-1. The authors noted that the small sample size was a limitation that may lower accuracy.

The chain uses TRBV15 and TRBJ1-1; too little of a D gene remains to name it. Specimen: peripheral blood mononuclear cells (PBMCs), collected at new diagnosis, from a patient treated with antithyroid drugs. The clonotype was recovered from a female donor with Graves disease. The bases read TGTGCCACCAGCAGAGATCGGGGCACTGAAGCTTTCTTT. This sequence encodes CATSRDRGTEAFF.